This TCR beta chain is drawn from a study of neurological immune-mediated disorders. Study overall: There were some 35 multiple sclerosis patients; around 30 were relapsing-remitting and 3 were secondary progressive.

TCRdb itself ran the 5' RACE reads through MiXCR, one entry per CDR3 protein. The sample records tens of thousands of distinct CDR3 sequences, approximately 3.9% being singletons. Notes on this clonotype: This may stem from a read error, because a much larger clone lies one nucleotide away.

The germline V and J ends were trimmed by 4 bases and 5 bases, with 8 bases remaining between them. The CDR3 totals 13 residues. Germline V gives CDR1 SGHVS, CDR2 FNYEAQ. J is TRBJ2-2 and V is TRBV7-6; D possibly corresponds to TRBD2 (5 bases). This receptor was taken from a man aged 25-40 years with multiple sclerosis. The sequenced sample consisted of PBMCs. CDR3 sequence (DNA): TGTGCCAGCAGCTCAACGGGGACCGGGGAGCTGTTTTTT. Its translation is CASSSTGTGELFF.